This T cell receptor (beta chain) stems from a study of T cells in Graves' hyperthyroidism and ophthalmopathy (dated by TCRdb to about 2019). Notes on the research overall: Peripheral blood was collected at initial diagnosis, before any treatment. To identify distinguishing TCR V-J signatures, a discovery cohort of some 99 patients was used, comprising roughly 45 with Graves' ophthalmopathy and around 60 with stable Graves' hyperthyroidism. Whether ophthalmopathy could be predicted prospectively was tested in an independent validation cohort made up of under 20 hyperthyroidism patients plus 17 patients who later progressed to ophthalmopathy. For training and testing, the roughly 97 patients in the discovery cohort were randomly divided in a 7:3 ratio. The study also compared thyroid tissue and blood T-cell repertoires from more than 5 Graves' hyperthyroidism patients. After sampling, hyperthyroidism patients received methimazole starting at 30 mg daily, and ophthalmopathy patients received high-dose intravenous methylprednisolone. TCR Vbeta CDR3 sequencing of 120 to 150 peripheral blood samples (roughly 41 ophthalmopathy, 75 hyperthyroidism and roughly 17 progressor patients) is reported in the paper. Study-level results and caveats: Blood samples also contained most of the expanded thyroid clonotypes (frequency above 0.001), which suggests that blood repertoires may reflect thyroid immune responses. In cross-validation, a model built on a 13 V-J signature told ophthalmopathy apart from stable hyperthyroidism with 87.88% sensitivity and roughly 81% specificity, and in testing the same model reached 80%/75%. Sample size was not statistically predetermined, and investigators were not blinded to group allocation. In validation, the model predicted progression to ophthalmopathy with just under 71% sensitivity and approximately 78% specificity, a median of about six months before onset.

Ophthalmopathy patients had moderately to severely active disease, Clinical Activity Score of at least 3, NOSPECS grade of at least 4, and duration under 3 months. Patients with uncontrolled infections, other autoimmune diseases, pregnancy or lactation were excluded. Diagnoses were established on the basis of clinical symptoms, serum thyroxine and TRAb, thyroid ultrasound, and orbital computed tomography. PBMCs were isolated from more than 8 ml of fresh peripheral blood by Ficoll-Paque density gradient centrifugation. Total RNA was extracted using Trizol reagent, and RNA quality was assessed on an Agilent 2100 Bioanalyzer. CDR1 and CDR2 (SEHNR, FQNEAQ) derive from the germline V gene (reference sequence). Its CDR3 holds 14 amino acids, cysteine through phenylalanine. Solely the CDR3 DNA is kept, with 42 bases framed from the first base. Germline trimming amounts to 2 bases on V and 8 bases on J, with 5 as the count of junction bases outside the gene matches.

In its sample, this clonotype was seen a few times. Its specific antigen is unknown. The record has no base qualities; no much larger clone is one base away. The TCR beta CDR3 regions were amplified from RNA transcripts. A first-round RT-PCR of the TCR CDR3 used the HTBI primer set with the Qiagen OneStep RT-PCR kit. The libraries were constructed in a second round of multiplex PCR and then size-selected and purified. Libraries were sequenced paired-end with 100 bp reads on an Illumina HiSeq2000. The study's own analysis went as follows. SOAPnuke was used to process the raw data, throwing out any read that contained adapters or uncalled bases, had a mean Phred below 15, or lacked an exact constant-primer or identifier match. High-quality paired reads were merged with COPE v1.2.5, and unique nucleotide sequences were defined as clonotypes. MiTCR v1.1 was used to align the clonotypes against IMGT TRBV, TRBD and TRBJ reference segments. The analysis included only V-J combinations with a frequency above 0.0001, which together covered around 99% of the repertoires. The TCS score was defined as F50 (clonal expansion) divided by E x V (chaos), with BLOSUM62-based TCRdist calculated between CDR3 peptides within each V-J. Welch's t-statistics and random forest reduced 500 to 650 V-J features to 13, which were used in a naive Bayes classifier (R e1071). TCRdb reworked the public reads: Q25 trimming with fastp, MiXCR clone assembly, productive beta chains retained. Rows with one shared CDR3 protein collapse into an entry with the most common genes and DNA. These V and J calls originate from TCRdb's pipeline instead of the authors' own analysis. The sample records roughly 500,000 distinct CDR3 sequences, under 25% of which are singletons. The ten largest clones represent approximately 54% of the sample.

The sequence derives from a woman aged 70-85 years with Graves' ophthalmopathy. Input material: blood. The rearranged segments are TRBV7-9 and TRBJ2-3; 9 central nucleotides agree with TRBD2. The CDR3 protein is CASSLLAGSPTQYF. The nucleotide sequence is TGTGCCAGCAGCTTACTAGCGGGGTCACCTACGCAGTATTTT.